The next 19 T cell receptor beta chains were all read from a single sample in a study of blood T cell repertoires in COVID-19 (dated by TCRdb to the early 2020s). Libraries were prepared through the immunoSEQ multiplex PCR assay. The source is immuneACCESS, and TCRdb retained only in-frame sequences with V and J called. Part of the clones is not carried over; for the studies checked, unresolved V genes explain less than half of this, and the remainder is unexplained. This sample holds 150,000 or so clones; 75% to 85% were observed only once. Nearly 3.5% of the sample is in the top ten clones. The sample comprised PBMCs or T cells enriched from blood (not recorded which). Every receptor here comes from a woman aged 60-75 years who had recovered from COVID-19.

In the case of this clone: At the DNA level, this CDR3 is encoded by other sequences in the same sample as well. The rearrangement links TRBV12-3 or TRBV12-4 to TRBJ2-7; no reliable D call. V dropped 6 bases and J dropped 0 bases, with 6 bases sitting between them. CDR3 length equals 12 residues. In nucleotides, the CDR3 is TGTGCCAGCAGCCTCGGCTCCTACGAGCAGTACTTC. This gives the protein CASSLGSYEQYF.

The genes are TRBV4-1 and TRBJ1-1, with TRBD1 matching over 12 bases. The V gene's germline CDR1 is MGHRA and CDR2 YSYEKL. V gave up 0 bases and J gave up 7 bases; unmatched junction bases: 6. This CDR3 has 16 amino acids. In nucleotides, the CDR3 is TGCGCCAGCAGCCAAGATAAGGGGACAGGGGGCTTTGAAGCTTTCTTT. Amino acid sequence: CASSQDKGTGGFEAFF.

The chain carries TRBV5-1 and TRBJ1-1, with unresolved D. The CDR3 length is 14 residues. Germline V gene sequence: CDR1 SGHRS, CDR2 YFSETQ. Trimming removed 1 base at V and 9 bases at J, with 16 bases between. Here the CDR3 DNA reads TGCGCCAGCAGCTTGTACCCCGGGGAGGGTCAAGCTTTCTTT. This encodes CASSLYPGEGQAFF.

The sample holds a few counts of this clone. The chain links TRBV2 to TRBJ1-1; no definite D call. Germline lookup yields CDR1 SNHLY and CDR2 FYNNEI. This CDR3 has 14 amino acids. The V end was cut by 0 bases, the J end by 0 bases, with 5 bases between. CDR3 sequence: CASSEAYLNTEAFF. The CDR3 DNA reads TGTGCCAGCAGTGAAGCGTATTTGAACACTGAAGCTTTCTTT.

The chain has TRBV9 and TRBJ1-1; possibly TRBD1 for D (6 bases). This CDR3 region has 14 residues. CDR1 SGDLS and CDR2 YYNGEE come from the germline V gene. Trimming pared 0 bases from V and 5 bases from J, leaving 11 bases between. The CDR3 here is CASSVAGEGTEAFF. The CDR3 DNA follows: TGTGCCAGCAGCGTAGCAGGGGAGGGAACTGAAGCTTTCTTT.

This clone was detected only once. This chain uses TRBV7-8 with TRBJ1-1; D remains ambiguous. Germline CDR1 and CDR2: SGHVS and FQNEAQ. Trimming left V 6 bases short and J 8 bases short, with 16 bases between. CDR3 length: 13 amino acids. This CDR3 reads CASSWLEHNEAFF. The CDR3 coding sequence is TGTGCCAGCAGTTGGCTTGAACACAACGAAGCTTTCTTT.

The rearrangement links TRBV12-3 or TRBV12-4 to TRBJ2-6; 8 positions agree with TRBD2. V was pared by 3 bases and J by 19 bases, with 8 bases of the junction left unmatched. This CDR3 comprises 12 residues. The CDR3 loop is CASSFERGPCTF. The CDR3 nucleotides are TGTGCCAGCAGTTTTGAGCGGGGGCCCTGTACTTTC.

The chain combines TRBV5-1 with TRBJ1-6; TRBD1 is a possible D gene (5 bases). The V gene lost 0 bases and the J gene lost 7 bases, with 5 bases spanning the gap. The CDR3 is 13 residues long. In germline, CDR1 is SGHRS, CDR2 YFSETQ. The chain's CDR3 is CASSLGQNSPLHF. In nucleotides, the CDR3 is TGCGCCAGCAGCTTGGGACAGAATTCACCCCTCCACTTT.

This clone was recorded many times. J is TRBJ2-1 and V is TRBV4-1; D remains unclear. The CDR3 length is 13 residues. With 3 bases removed from V and 5 bases from J, the gap between germline ends came to 8 bases. Looked up from germline, CDR1 is MGHRA and CDR2 is YSYEKL. This chain's CDR3 is CASSHFTDNEQFF. CDR3 nucleotide sequence: TGCGCCAGCAGCCACTTCACAGACAATGAGCAGTTCTTC.

Only a few counts were recorded for this clone. The chain uses TRBV27 and TRBJ1-5; 9 bases match TRBD1. Germline V gene sequence: CDR1 MNHEY, CDR2 SMNVEV (reference sequence). The CDR3 contains 18 residues. The trim removed 5 bases at V and 2 bases at J, leaving 13 bases unmatched. The CDR3 protein is CASSGAGQGAWGNQPQHF. The CDR3 bases are TGTGCCAGCAGTGGGGCGGGACAGGGTGCGTGGGGCAATCAGCCCCAGCATTTT.

This rearrangement joins TRBV6-5 to TRBJ1-2; 8 positions match TRBD1. This CDR3 is built from 12 residues. Trimming at V came to 7 bases and at J to 6 bases, leaving 4 bases not matched to a gene. CDR1 MNHEY and CDR2 SVGAGI come from the germline V gene. CDR3 sequence (DNA): TGTGCCAGCACTAAGGGACAGGATGGCTACACCTTC. Residues: CASTKGQDGYTF.

This clone was seen once. This chain links TRBV6-5 with TRBJ1-2; D gene unclear. Germline CDR1 reads MNHEY; CDR2 reads SVGAGI. The V and J ends lost 4 bases and 2 bases respectively, with 8 bases between them. CDR3 length: 13 residues. DNA of the CDR3: TGTGCCAGCAGTTGGGCAGACAACTATGGCTACACCTTC. It codes for CASSWADNYGYTF.

The gene calls are TRBV21-1 and TRBJ1-2; TRBD1, the table's D call, lacks a check against the DNA. TRBV21-1 constitutes a pseudogene. The CDR3 runs 15 residues. The CDR3 spells CASSKAPGSGYGYTF. CDR3 nucleotides: TGTGCCAGCAGCAAAGCGCCAGGGTCTGGCTATGGCTACACCTTC.

The rearrangement uses TRBV6-5 and TRBJ2-6; unclear D gene. Germline V gives CDR1 MNHEY, CDR2 SVGAGI. CDR3 size: 15 residues. The V and J ends lost 8 bases and 0 bases respectively, with 11 bases between them. CDR3 coding DNA: TGTGCCAGCTTAGAACCAGGCTCTGGGGCCAACGTCCTGACTTTC. Translated, it gives CASLEPGSGANVLTF.

V is TRBV20-1 and J is TRBJ1-1; 11 bases map to TRBD1. CDR1 DFQATT and CDR2 SNEGSKA come from the germline V gene (reference sequence). V lost 7 bases to trimming and J lost 8 bases; unmatched junction nucleotides: 3. This CDR3 is built from 11 residues. The CDR3 is CSVGQGAEAFF. CDR3 nucleotides: TGCAGTGTCGGACAGGGGGCCGAAGCTTTCTTT.

The chain links TRBV18 to TRBJ2-2; D is ambiguous. The germline V gene has CDR1 KGHSH and CDR2 LQKENI. This CDR3 is built from 16 residues. Trimming took off 2 bases at V and 5 bases at J, with 15 bases between the two ends. CDR3 sequence: CASSPWAGPETGELFF. DNA for the CDR3: TGTGCCAGCTCACCATGGGCAGGCCCCGAAACCGGGGAGCTGTTTTTT.

This clone showed up just once. The chain combines TRBV2 with TRBJ1-2; 10 positions match TRBD1. J gave up 6 bases and V 1 base, and 2 bases lay outside the gene matches. CDR1 is SNHLY and CDR2 is FYNNEI in the germline V gene. The CDR3 contains 14 residues. The CDR3 DNA is TGTGCCAGCAGTGAAGGGGGACAGGGGAATGGCTACACCTTC. It is translated as CASSEGGQGNGYTF.

The chain has TRBV9 and TRBJ1-1; D ambiguous. With 0 bases removed from V and 2 bases from J, the gap between germline ends came to 5 bases. CDR1 and CDR2 (germline): SGDLS, YYNGEE. The CDR3 extends over 13 amino acids. CDR3 nucleotide sequence: TGTGCCAGCAGCGTAGTTTCAAACACTGAAGCTTTCTTT. Protein sequence: CASSVVSNTEAFF.

This rearrangement joins TRBV29-1 to TRBJ2-1; D remains ambiguous. This CDR3 spans 14 amino acids. Trimming shortened V by 4 bases and J by 6 bases, and 16 bases separated the two germline ends. Germline lookup yields CDR1 SQVTM and CDR2 ANQGSEA. The CDR3 region has the DNA TGCAGCGTTGTACCGAGGCTTTCCGCCAATGAGCAGTTCTTC. Its translation is CSVVPRLSANEQFF.